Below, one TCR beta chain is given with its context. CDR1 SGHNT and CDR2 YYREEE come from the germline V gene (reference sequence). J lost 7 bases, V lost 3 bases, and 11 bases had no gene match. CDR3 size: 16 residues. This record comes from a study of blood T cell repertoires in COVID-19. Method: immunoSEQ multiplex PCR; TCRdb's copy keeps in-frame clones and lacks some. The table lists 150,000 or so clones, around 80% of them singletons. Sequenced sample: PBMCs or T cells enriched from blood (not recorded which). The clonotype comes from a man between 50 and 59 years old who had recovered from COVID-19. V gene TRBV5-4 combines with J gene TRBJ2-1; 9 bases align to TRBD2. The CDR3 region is CASSYLRTSVLNEQFF. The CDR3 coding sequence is TGTGCCAGCAGCTACCTCCGGACTAGCGTTTTGAATGAGCAGTTCTTC. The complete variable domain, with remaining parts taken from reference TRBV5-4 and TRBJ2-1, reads ETGVTQSPTHLIKTRGQQVTLRCSSQSGHNTVSWYQQALGQGPQFIFQYYREEENGRGNFPPRFSGLQFPNYSSELNVNALELDDSALYLCASSYLRTSVLNEQFFGPGTRLTVL.